The 27 T cell receptor beta chains given below trace back to one sample, sequenced in a study of blood T cells in healthy people across ages. A second PCR of 7 to 11 cycles used a sample-barcoded 5' primer and a J-beta primer mix. TCRdb independently ran MiXCR on the 5' RACE reads; one entry per CDR3 protein. The sample includes about 1,500,000 distinct CDR3 sequences, 42% of them seen just once. The sequenced material came from blood. The receptors were gathered from a young woman in good health.

The gene calls are TRBV12-3 or TRBV12-4 and TRBJ2-3; D is ambiguous. V was trimmed by 4 bases and J by 6 bases, leaving 8 bases between them. The length of the CDR3 is 12 residues. The CDR3 nucleotides read TGTGCCAGCAGTTCGTCATACGATACGCAGTATTTT. This gives the protein CASSSSYDTQYF.

V is TRBV7-9 and J is TRBJ2-1; 8 bases agree with TRBD1. V was clipped by 4 bases and J by 13 bases; unmatched bases: 12. The germline V gene encodes CDR1 SEHNR and CDR2 FQNEAQ (reference sequence). The CDR3 sequence is 14 residues long. CDR3 nucleotide sequence: TGTGCCAGCAGCTCGGGACAGGTGAAAGAGACCCAGTTCTTC. Translated, it gives CASSSGQVKETQFF.

A note on this clonotype: A read error may produce the germline difference seen at one junction end. The V gene is TRBV12-3 or TRBV12-4, the J gene TRBJ2-7; TRBD1 is a possible D gene (6 bases). The CDR3 length is 14 residues. The CDR3 bases are TGTGCTAGCACCATCGGACAGATCCACTACGAGCAGTACTTC. It specifies CASTIGQIHYEQYF.

With respect to this clonotype: Germline is not matched at one junction end, which may reflect a read error. V gene TRBV11-2 combines with J gene TRBJ2-5; D not resolved. The CDR3 spans 14 residues. Germline CDR1 reads SGHAT; CDR2 reads FQNNGV. As DNA, the CDR3 is TGTGCCAGCAGCTTAGGGTCGGCCGGAGAGACCCTGTACTTC. Encoded protein: CASSLGSAGETLYF.

V and J are TRBV29-1 and TRBJ2-3; D gene unclear. Germline V gives CDR1 SQVTM, CDR2 ANQGSEA. V was trimmed by 3 bases and J by 2 bases, leaving 15 bases between them. This CDR3 contains 15 residues. The CDR3 sequence: CSVEDRLEDTDTQYF. The CDR3 DNA follows: TGCAGCGTTGAGGACCGTCTAGAAGACACAGATACGCAGTATTTT.

The rearrangement links TRBV6-2 or TRBV6-3 to TRBJ2-7; 9 nucleotides line up with TRBD1. The CDR3 consists of 15 residues. In germline, CDR1 is MNHEY, CDR2 SVGEGT. V trimming: 6 bases; J trimming: 5 bases; junction bases outside the gene matches: 11. CDR3 in DNA: TGTGCCAGCAGCGATCCGGGACAGGGTTCGCACGAGCAGTACTTC. The encoded protein is CASSDPGQGSHEQYF.

This clonotype was observed at least ten times. This chain links TRBV29-1 with TRBJ2-1; no clear D. Deletions cut 3 bases from V and 8 bases from J, with 23 bases between. Germline-derived CDR1 and CDR2 are SQVTM and ANQGSEA. The CDR3 consists of 16 residues. The CDR3 loop is CSVDDSGPTMSYEQFF. The DNA for the CDR3 is TGCAGCGTTGACGATTCCGGGCCCACCATGTCCTATGAGCAGTTCTTC.

In this sample, this clonotype turned up a few times. CDR3 residues: CSVEGGTSYTGELFF. The CDR3 nucleotides are TGCAGCGTTGAGGGTGGGACTAGTTACACCGGGGAGCTGTTTTTT. This chain connects TRBV29-1 to TRBJ2-2, with TRBD2 identical over 8 bases. The CDR3 is 15 amino acids. From germline, CDR1 is SQVTM and CDR2 ANQGSEA. V trimming: 3 bases; J trimming: 3 bases; junction bases outside the gene matches: 6.

This chain joins TRBV25-1 and TRBJ2-3; D gene uncertain. The CDR3 loop spans 13 amino acids. Per the germline V gene, CDR1 is MGHDK and CDR2 is SYGVNS. With 3 bases removed from V and 3 bases from J, the gap between germline ends came to 7 bases. CDR3 protein: CASSDLLTDTQYF. CDR3 in DNA: TGTGCCAGCAGTGACCTACTTACAGATACGCAGTATTTT.

The chain joins TRBV6-1 to TRBJ1-1, with 10 bases matching TRBD1. The V gene end was trimmed by 6 bases and the J gene end by 4 bases; junction bases not matched to a gene: 11. The CDR3 has 16 residues. Germline values: CDR1 MNHNS, CDR2 SASEGT. The chain's CDR3 is CASRISSGQGGTEAFF. In nucleotides, the CDR3 is TGTGCCAGCAGGATAAGTTCAGGACAGGGGGGCACTGAAGCTTTCTTT.

The chain combines TRBV6-5 with TRBJ1-3; 7 bases agree with TRBD1. After removal of 5 bases from V and 4 bases from J, the junction contained 8 bases not matched to a gene. This CDR3 region has 15 residues. In germline, CDR1 is MNHEY, CDR2 SVGAGI. The CDR3 DNA is TGTGCCAGCAGTCAGCCCGGGACAGTAGGAAACACCATATATTTT. Protein product: CASSQPGTVGNTIYF.

The chain combines TRBV6-5 with TRBJ2-7; D is perhaps TRBD1 (6 bases). The V end was cut by 6 bases, the J end by 7 bases, with 22 bases between. The germline V gene encodes CDR1 MNHEY and CDR2 SVGAGI. The CDR3 consists of 15 residues. The CDR3 DNA reads as TGTGCCAGCAGCCCCGGCCAGGGGTTGGAAAATGAGCAGTACTTC. This encodes CASSPGQGLENEQYF.

This chain uses TRBV20-1 with TRBJ2-1; tentatively, D is TRBD1 (6 bases). The CDR3 extends over 14 amino acids. Germline CDR1 reads DFQATT; CDR2 reads SNEGSKA (reference sequence). V dropped 0 bases and J dropped 5 bases, with 11 bases sitting between them. The CDR3 coding sequence is TGCAGTGCTAGAGATGAGACAGGCCACAATGAGCAGTTCTTC. It translates to CSARDETGHNEQFF.

Only a few counts were recorded for this clonotype. The chain links TRBV11-2 to TRBJ2-7, with 14 bases identical to TRBD2. V was pared by 3 bases and J by 5 bases, with 9 bases of the junction left unmatched. The germline V gene encodes CDR1 SGHAT and CDR2 FQNNGV. CDR3 length equals 17 residues. The CDR3 here is CASSFGLAGGMRNEQYF. The CDR3 bases are TGTGCCAGCAGCTTTGGACTAGCGGGAGGTATGAGAAACGAGCAGTACTTC. The full variable domain, in which reference TRBV11-2 and TRBJ2-7 provide the parts outside the CDR3, is EAGVAQSPRYKIIEKRQSVAFWCNPISGHATLYWYQQILGQGPKLLIQFQNNGVVDDSQLPKDRFSAERLKGVDSTLKIQPAKLEDSAVYLCASSFGLAGGMRNEQYFGPGTRLTVT.

This clonotype was observed a few times. The V gene is TRBV6-5, the J gene TRBJ1-2; 8 nucleotides match TRBD1. The CDR3 is 13 residues long. Trimming cost V 7 bases and J 3 bases; bases outside gene matches: 4. Germline CDR1 and CDR2: MNHEY and SVGAGI. The CDR3 nucleotides read TGTGCCAGCACCCCGGGACAGGACTATGGCTACACCTTC. It yields the protein CASTPGQDYGYTF.

This clonotype has a handful of counts. The chain couples TRBV20-1 to TRBJ2-7; the D gene is possibly TRBD1 (6 bases). This CDR3 region has 14 residues. Looked up from germline, CDR1 is DFQATT and CDR2 is SNEGSKA (reference sequence). V was pared by 2 bases and J by 0 bases, with 11 bases between. The CDR3, as DNA: TGCAGTGCTAGAAGGCCACAGGGCTCCTACGAGCAGTACTTC. Its protein is CSARRPQGSYEQYF.

As regards this clonotype: Its ends do not fully match the called genes, so a read error is possible. The genes are TRBV5-1 and TRBJ2-1; D remains ambiguous. Germline V gene sequence: CDR1 SGHRS, CDR2 YFSETQ. The CDR3 covers 18 residues. The CDR3 coding sequence is TGCGCCAGTAGCTTGGGGTGGGGAAGGCTTAACTCCTACAATAAGCAGTTCTTC. This sequence encodes CASSLGWGRLNSYNKQFF.

This clonotype turned up a few times. A read error is possible here, since a much larger clone lies one base away. The rearrangement links TRBV20-1 to TRBJ1-2, with unresolved D. This CDR3 region has 9 residues. Trimming removed 0 bases at V and 8 bases at J, with 1 base between. CDR1 is DFQATT and CDR2 is SNEGSKA in the germline V gene (reference sequence). CDR3 sequence (DNA): TGCAGTGCTAGAGAGGGCTACACCTTC. Translating gives CSAREGYTF.

This clonotype has more than one count but fewer than ten. The gene calls are TRBV5-1 and TRBJ2-3; 11 bases match TRBD2. V shed 7 bases and J 2 bases; nucleotides not matched to a gene: 9. The length of the CDR3 is 16 residues. CDR1 and CDR2 from the germline V gene are SGHRS and YFSETQ. The DNA for the CDR3 is TGCGCCAGCCGGTTGGGACTAGCGGACTTCACAGATACGCAGTATTTT. Its translation: CASRLGLADFTDTQYF. The variable domain in full, completed from reference TRBV5-1 and TRBJ2-3, reads KAGVTQTPRYLIKTRGQQVTLSCSPISGHRSVSWYQQTPGQGLQFLFEYFSETQRNKGNFPGRFSGRQFSNSRSEMNVSTLELGDSALYLCASRLGLADFTDTQYFGPGTRLTVL.

This clonotype turned up a few times. The gene calls are TRBV12-3 or TRBV12-4 and TRBJ2-7, with D unresolved. CDR3 length: 12 residues. V shed 5 bases and J shed 9 bases, with 14 bases lying between them. The CDR3 here is CASSIQILGQYF. Written as DNA, the CDR3 is TGTGCCAGCAGTATACAAATTTTAGGGCAGTACTTC.

The chain carries TRBV3-1 and TRBJ1-1, with 10 bases matching TRBD1. Germline CDR1 and CDR2: LGHDT and YNNKEL (reference sequence). Trimming removed 1 base from V and 5 bases from J; junction bases left unmatched: 10. The CDR3 extends over 17 amino acids. CDR3: CASSQGQGAVFGTEAFF. The CDR3 DNA is TGTGCCAGCAGCCAAGGACAGGGGGCTGTATTCGGAACTGAAGCTTTCTTT.

To note about this clonotype: An end of the junction differs from the germline gene, which may be a read error. This rearrangement joins TRBV28 to TRBJ1-1; TRBD1 matches 8 bases. Germline-derived CDR1 and CDR2 are MDHEN and SYDVKM. This CDR3 is built from 15 residues. The CDR3 loop is CASTLTGTGNTEAFF. The CDR3 coding sequence is TGTGCCAGCACTTTAACCGGGACAGGGAACACTGAAGCTTTCTTT.

J is TRBJ2-1 and V is TRBV20-1, with TRBD2 matching 7 bases. V shed 5 bases and J 4 bases; nucleotides not matched to a gene: 8. The CDR3 sequence is 14 residues long. The germline CDR1 and CDR2 sequences are DFQATT and SNEGSKA (reference sequence). The CDR3: CSAVREFGYNEQFF. In nucleotides, the CDR3 is TGCAGTGCTGTGCGGGAGTTTGGGTACAATGAGCAGTTCTTC.

There are a few counts of this clonotype. The chain carries TRBV28 and TRBJ2-3; no clear D. Germline V gene data show CDR1 as MDHEN and CDR2 as SYDVKM. The V gene lost 4 bases and the J gene lost 2 bases, with 7 bases spanning the gap. This CDR3 has 13 residues. This CDR3 reads CASSSRHTDTQYF. CDR3 coding DNA: TGTGCCAGCAGTTCGAGGCACACAGATACGCAGTATTTT.

Concerning this clonotype: A read error is possible here, since a much larger clone lies one base away. J is TRBJ2-7 and V is TRBV4-2, with a possible D match to TRBD1 (5 bases). CDR3 length: 14 amino acids. CDR1 and CDR2 (germline): LGHNA, YNFKEQ. The V end was cut by 1 base, the J end by 3 bases, with 10 bases between. CDR3 amino acids: CASSQVGRVYEQYF. As DNA, the CDR3 is TGTGCCAGCAGCCAAGTAGGCAGGGTCTACGAGCAGTACTTC.

In its sample, this clonotype was seen many times. This sequence joins TRBV7-2 and TRBJ2-3; no reliable D call. This CDR3 has 15 amino acids. The V end was cut by 0 bases, the J end by 0 bases, with 7 bases between. Germline CDR1 and CDR2: SGHTA and FQGNSA. For the CDR3, the DNA is TGTGCCAGCAGCTTAGCCGGATATAGCACAGATACGCAGTATTTT. Amino acid sequence: CASSLAGYSTDTQYF. Together with reference TRBV7-2 and TRBJ2-3, the CDR3 gives the full variable domain: GAGVSQSPSNKVTEKGKDVELRCDPISGHTALYWYRQSLGQGLEFLIYFQGNSAPDKSGLPSDRFSAERTGGSVSTLTIQRTQQEDSAVYLCASSLAGYSTDTQYFGPGTRLTVL.

This clonotype was detected a few times. The J gene is TRBJ2-6, the V gene TRBV13; TRBD1 matches 7 bases. The CDR3 is 19 residues long. Losses at the gene ends were 5 bases for V and 0 bases for J; bases not matched to a gene: 13. Germline CDR1 is PRHDT and CDR2 is FYEKMQ (reference sequence). Here the CDR3 DNA reads TGTGCCAGCAGCCCAAGGGACAGCCCAAGCTACTCTGGGGCCAACGTCCTGACTTTC. It specifies CASSPRDSPSYSGANVLTF.